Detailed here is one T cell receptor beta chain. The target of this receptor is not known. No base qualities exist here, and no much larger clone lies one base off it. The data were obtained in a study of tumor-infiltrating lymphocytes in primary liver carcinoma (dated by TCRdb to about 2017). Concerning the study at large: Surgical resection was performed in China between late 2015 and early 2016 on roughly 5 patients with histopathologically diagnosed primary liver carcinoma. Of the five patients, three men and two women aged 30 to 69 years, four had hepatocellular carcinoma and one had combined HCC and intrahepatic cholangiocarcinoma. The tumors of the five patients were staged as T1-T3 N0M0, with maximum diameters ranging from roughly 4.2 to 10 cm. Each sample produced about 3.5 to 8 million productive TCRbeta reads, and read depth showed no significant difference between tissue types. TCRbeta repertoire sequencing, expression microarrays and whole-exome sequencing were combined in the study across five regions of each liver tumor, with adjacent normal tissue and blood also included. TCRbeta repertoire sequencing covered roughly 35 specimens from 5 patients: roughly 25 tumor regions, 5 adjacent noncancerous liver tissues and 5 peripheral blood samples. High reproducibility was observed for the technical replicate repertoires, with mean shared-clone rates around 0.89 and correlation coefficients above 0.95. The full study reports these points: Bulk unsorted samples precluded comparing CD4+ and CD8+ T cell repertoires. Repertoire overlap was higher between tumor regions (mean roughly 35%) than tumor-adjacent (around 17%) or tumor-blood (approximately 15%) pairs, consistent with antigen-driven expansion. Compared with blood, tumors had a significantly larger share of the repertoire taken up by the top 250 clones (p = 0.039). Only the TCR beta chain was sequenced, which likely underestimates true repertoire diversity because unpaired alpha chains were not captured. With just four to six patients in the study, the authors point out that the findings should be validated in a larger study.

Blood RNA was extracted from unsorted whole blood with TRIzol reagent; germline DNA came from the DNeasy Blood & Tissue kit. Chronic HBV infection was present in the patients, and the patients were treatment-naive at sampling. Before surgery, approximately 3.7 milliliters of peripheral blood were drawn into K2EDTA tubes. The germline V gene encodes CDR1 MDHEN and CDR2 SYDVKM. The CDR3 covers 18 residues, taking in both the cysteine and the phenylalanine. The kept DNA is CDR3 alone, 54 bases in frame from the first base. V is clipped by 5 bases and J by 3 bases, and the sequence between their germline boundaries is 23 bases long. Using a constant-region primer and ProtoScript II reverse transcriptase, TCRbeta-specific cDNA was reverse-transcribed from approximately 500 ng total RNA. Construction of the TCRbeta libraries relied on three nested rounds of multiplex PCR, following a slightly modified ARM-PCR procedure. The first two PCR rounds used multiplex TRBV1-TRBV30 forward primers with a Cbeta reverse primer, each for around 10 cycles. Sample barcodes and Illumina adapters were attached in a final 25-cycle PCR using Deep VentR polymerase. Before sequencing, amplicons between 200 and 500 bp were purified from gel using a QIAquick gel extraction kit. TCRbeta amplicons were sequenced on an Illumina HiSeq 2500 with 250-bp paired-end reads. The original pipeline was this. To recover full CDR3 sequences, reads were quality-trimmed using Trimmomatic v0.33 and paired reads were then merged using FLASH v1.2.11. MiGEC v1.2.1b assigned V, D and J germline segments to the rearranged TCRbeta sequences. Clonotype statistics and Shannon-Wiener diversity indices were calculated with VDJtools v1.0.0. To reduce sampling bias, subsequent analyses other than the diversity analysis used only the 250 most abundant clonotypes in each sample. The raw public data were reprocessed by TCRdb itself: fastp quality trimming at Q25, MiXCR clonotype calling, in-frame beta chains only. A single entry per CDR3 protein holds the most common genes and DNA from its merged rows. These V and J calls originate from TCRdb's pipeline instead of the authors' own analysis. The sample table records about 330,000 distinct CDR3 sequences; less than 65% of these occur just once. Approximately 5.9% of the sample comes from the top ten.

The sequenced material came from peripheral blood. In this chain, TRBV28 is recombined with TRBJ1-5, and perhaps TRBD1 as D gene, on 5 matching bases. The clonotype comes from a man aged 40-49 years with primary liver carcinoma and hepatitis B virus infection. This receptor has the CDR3 CASSPKVGLRGNNQPQHF. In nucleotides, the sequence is TGTGCCAGCAGTCCAAAAGTCGGACTCCGGGGGAACAATCAGCCCCAGCATTTT.